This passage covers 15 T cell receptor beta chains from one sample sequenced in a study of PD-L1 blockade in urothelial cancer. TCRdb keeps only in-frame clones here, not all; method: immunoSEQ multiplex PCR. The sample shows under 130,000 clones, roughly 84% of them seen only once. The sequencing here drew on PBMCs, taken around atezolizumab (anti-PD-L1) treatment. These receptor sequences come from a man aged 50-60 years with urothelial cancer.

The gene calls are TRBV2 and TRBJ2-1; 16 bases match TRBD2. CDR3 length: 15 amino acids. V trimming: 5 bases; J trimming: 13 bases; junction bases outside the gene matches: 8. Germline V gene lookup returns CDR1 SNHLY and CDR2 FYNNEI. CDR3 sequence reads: CASSSGTSGRARQFF. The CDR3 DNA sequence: TGTGCCAGCAGTTCCGGGACTAGCGGGAGGGCCCGTCAGTTCTTC.

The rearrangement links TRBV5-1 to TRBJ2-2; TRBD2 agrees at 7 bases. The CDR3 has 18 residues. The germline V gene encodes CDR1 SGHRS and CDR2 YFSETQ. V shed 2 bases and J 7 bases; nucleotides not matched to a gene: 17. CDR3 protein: CASSFGYTGLKGIGELFF. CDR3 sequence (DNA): TGCGCCAGCAGCTTTGGGTATACGGGACTAAAAGGTATCGGGGAGCTGTTTTTT.

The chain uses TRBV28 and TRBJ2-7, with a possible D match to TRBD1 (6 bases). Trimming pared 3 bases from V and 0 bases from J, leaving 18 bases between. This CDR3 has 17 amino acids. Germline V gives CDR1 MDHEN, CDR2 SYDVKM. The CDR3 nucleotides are TGTGCCAGCAGTTTTCGGGCAGGGGTGATGAGCTCCTACGAGCAGTACTTC. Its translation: CASSFRAGVMSSYEQYF.

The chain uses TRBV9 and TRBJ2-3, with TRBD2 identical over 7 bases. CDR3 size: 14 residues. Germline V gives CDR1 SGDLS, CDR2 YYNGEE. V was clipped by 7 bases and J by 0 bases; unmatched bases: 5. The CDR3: CASGSSGSTDTQYF. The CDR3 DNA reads TGTGCCAGCGGTTCTAGCGGCAGCACAGATACGCAGTATTTT.

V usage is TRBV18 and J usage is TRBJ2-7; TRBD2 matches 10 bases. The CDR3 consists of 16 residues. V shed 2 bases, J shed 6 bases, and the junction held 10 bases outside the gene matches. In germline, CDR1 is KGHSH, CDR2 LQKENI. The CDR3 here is CASSPASGSGGSEQYF. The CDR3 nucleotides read TGTGCCAGCTCACCAGCTAGCGGGAGTGGGGGCTCCGAGCAGTACTTC.

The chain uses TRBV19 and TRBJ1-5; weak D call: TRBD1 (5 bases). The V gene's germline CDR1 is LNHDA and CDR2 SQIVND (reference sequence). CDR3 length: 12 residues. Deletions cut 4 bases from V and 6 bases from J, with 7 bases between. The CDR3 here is CASSRGGQPQHF. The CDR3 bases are TGTGCCAGTAGTAGGGGGGGTCAGCCCCAGCATTTT.

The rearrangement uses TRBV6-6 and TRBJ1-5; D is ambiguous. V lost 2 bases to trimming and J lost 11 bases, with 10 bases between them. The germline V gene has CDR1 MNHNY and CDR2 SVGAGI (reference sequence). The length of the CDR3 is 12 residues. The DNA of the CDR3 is TGTGCCAGCAGTTACGGGAGACCCGCCCAGCATTTT. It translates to CASSYGRPAQHF.

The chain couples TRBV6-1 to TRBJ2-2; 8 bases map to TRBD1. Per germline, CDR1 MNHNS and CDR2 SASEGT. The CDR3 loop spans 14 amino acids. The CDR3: CGTPGQAHTGELFF. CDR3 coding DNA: TGTGGCACCCCGGGACAGGCCCACACCGGGGAGCTGTTTTTT.

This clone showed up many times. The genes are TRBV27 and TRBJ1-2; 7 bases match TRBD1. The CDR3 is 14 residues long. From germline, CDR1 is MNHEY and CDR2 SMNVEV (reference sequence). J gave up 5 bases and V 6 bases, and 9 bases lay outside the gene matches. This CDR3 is CASRRKGADYGYTF. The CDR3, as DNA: TGTGCCAGCAGACGCAAGGGGGCGGATTATGGCTACACCTTC.

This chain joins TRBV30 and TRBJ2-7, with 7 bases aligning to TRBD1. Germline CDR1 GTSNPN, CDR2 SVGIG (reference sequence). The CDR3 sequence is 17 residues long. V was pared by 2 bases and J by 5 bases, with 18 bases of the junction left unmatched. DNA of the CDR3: TGTGCCTGGAGTTCAATTCGACAGGGACAGCGTCTGGACGAGCAGTACTTC. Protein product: CAWSSIRQGQRLDEQYF.

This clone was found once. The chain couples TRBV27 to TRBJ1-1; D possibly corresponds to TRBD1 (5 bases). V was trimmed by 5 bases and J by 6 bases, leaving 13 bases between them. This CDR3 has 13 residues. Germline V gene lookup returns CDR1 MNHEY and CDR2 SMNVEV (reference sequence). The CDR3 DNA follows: TGTGCCAGCAGTCCCCCGGGAGGGGCTGAAGCTTTCTTT. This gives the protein CASSPPGGAEAFF.

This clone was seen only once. The CDR3 region is CASSPGTTENIQYF. CDR3 sequence (DNA): TGTGCCAGCAGCCCCGGGACAACGGAAAACATTCAGTACTTC. This chain connects TRBV2 to TRBJ2-4; a weak D match, TRBD1 (6 bases). The CDR3 length is 14 residues. Germline CDR1 and CDR2: SNHLY and FYNNEI. Trimming shortened V by 6 bases and J by 5 bases, and 14 bases separated the two germline ends.

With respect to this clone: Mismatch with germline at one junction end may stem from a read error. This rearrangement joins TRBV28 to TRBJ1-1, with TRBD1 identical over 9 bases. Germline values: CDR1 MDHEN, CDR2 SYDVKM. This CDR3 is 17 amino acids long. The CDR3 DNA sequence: TGTGCCAGCAGTCTAGGACAGGGGACATTTGTGAACTCTGAAGCTTTCTTT. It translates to CASSLGQGTFVNSEAFF.

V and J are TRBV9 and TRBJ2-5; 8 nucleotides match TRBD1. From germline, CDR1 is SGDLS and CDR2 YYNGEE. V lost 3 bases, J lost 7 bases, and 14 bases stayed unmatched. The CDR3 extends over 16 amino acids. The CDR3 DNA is TGTGCCAGCAGCGCTACCGGACAGGGCCCGACGATGACCCAGTACTTC. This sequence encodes CASSATGQGPTMTQYF.

Written as DNA, the CDR3 is TGTGCCAGCAGCGTACAGGGGGCGCCTGGCTACACCTTC. This codes for CASSVQGAPGYTF. V is TRBV9 and J is TRBJ1-2; 8 positions agree with TRBD1. The CDR3 extends over 13 amino acids. Per the germline V gene, CDR1 is SGDLS and CDR2 is YYNGEE. V dropped 1 base and J dropped 7; count of bases not matched to a gene: 3.